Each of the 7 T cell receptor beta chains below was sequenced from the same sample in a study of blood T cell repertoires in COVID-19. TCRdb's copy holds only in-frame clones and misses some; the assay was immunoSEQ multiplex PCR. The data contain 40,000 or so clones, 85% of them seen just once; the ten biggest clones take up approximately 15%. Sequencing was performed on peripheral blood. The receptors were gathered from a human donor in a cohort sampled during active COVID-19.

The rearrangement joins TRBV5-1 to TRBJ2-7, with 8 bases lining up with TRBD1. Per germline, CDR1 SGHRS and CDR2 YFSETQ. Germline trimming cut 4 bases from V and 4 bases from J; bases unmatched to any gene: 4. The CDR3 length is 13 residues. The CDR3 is CASSLRDRYEQYF. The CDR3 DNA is TGCGCCAGCAGCCTCCGGGACAGGTACGAGCAGTACTTC.

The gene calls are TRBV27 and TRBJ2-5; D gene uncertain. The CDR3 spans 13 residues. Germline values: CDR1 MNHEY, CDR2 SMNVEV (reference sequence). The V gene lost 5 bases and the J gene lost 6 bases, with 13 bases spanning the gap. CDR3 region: CASSPVYKKTQYF. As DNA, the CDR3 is TGTGCCAGCAGTCCCGTTTACAAAAAGACCCAGTACTTC.

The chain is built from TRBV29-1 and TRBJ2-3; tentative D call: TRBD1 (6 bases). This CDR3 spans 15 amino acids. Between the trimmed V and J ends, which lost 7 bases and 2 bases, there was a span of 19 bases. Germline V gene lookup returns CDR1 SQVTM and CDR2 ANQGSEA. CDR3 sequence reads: CSAGGGRGFTDTQYF. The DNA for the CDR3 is TGCAGCGCTGGGGGCGGCAGGGGTTTCACAGATACGCAGTATTTT.

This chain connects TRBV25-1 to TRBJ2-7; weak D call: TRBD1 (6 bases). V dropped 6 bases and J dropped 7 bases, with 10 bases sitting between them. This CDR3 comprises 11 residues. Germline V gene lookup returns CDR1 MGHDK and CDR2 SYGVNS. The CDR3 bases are TGTGCCAGCAGCAGGGGTTGGGAGCAGTACTTC. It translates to CASSRGWEQYF.

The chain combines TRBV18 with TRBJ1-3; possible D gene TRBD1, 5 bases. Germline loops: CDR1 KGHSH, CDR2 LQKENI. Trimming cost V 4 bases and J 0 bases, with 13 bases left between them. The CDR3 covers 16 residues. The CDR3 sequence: CASSRAGPDSGNTIYF. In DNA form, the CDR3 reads TGTGCCAGCTCACGGGCGGGGCCGGACTCTGGAAACACCATATATTTT.

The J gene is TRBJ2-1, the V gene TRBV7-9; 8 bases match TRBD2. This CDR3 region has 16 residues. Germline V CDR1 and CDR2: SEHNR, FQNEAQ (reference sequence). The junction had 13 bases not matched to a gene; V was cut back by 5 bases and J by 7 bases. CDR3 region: CASSARTSPILNEQFF. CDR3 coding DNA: TGTGCCAGCAGCGCCCGGACTAGCCCCATCTTGAATGAGCAGTTCTTC.

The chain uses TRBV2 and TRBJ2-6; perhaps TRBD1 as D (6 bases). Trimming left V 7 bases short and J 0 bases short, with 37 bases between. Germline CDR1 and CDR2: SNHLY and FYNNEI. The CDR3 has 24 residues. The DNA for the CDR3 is TGTGCCAGCAAACTTAGACCTACTCCTAGGTTAAGTGACAGGTCTAGCTCTGGGGCCAACGTCCTGACTTTC. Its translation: CASKLRPTPRLSDRSSSGANVLTF. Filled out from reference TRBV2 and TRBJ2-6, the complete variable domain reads EPEVTQTPSHQVTQMGQEVILRCVPISNHLYFYWYRQILGQKVEFLVSFYNNEISEKSEIFDDQFSVERPDGSNFTLKIRSTKLEDSAMYFCASKLRPTPRLSDRSSSGANVLTFGAGSRLTVL.